This T cell receptor (beta chain) was identified in a study of memory CD4+ T cells and cytomegalovirus serostatus. For the study at large: Donors were healthy Belgian adults, 10 or so CMV seropositive and roughly 25 seronegative. The study's findings and limits: Suggested: most of the CMV-linked TCR signature lies in CD4+ memory cells. Each of roughly 65 CMV-associated TCRbeta sequences occurred in one to five individuals.

Here immunoSEQ multiplex PCR was the method, and the copy in TCRdb shows in-frame clones only, minus some. The table lists tens of thousands of clones, around 80% of them singletons. The sort gate was single viable CD3+CD4+CD8-CD45RO+ cells for memory CD4+ T cells. About this clone itself: Its specificity is unknown.

The sample comprised memory CD4+ T cells from blood. This clonotype was sampled from an adult in good health and CMV-seronegative.

This CDR3 reads CASSLAGQGSRIYEQYF. The CDR3 coding sequence is TGTGCCAGCAGCTTGGCCGGACAGGGGTCCCGAATCTACGAGCAGTACTTC. This chain uses TRBV5-6 with TRBJ2-5; 9 positions agree with TRBD1. The J call is doubtful: the DNA matches TRBJ2-7 better. Germline V gene data show CDR1 as SGHDT and CDR2 as YYEEEE. The CDR3 sequence is 17 residues long.